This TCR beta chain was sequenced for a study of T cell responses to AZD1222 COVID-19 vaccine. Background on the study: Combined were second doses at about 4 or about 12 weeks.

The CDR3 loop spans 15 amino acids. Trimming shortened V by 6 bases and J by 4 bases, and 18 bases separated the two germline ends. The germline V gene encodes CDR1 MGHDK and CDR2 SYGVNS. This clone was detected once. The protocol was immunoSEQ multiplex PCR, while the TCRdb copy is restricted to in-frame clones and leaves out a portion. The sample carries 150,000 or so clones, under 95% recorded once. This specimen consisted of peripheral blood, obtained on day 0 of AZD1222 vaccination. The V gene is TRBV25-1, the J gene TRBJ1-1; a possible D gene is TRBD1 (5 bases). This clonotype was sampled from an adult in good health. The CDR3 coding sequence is TGTGCCAGCAGGACCCCTGGGAGGGGTGCCACTGAAGCTTTCTTT. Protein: CASRTPGRGATEAFF.